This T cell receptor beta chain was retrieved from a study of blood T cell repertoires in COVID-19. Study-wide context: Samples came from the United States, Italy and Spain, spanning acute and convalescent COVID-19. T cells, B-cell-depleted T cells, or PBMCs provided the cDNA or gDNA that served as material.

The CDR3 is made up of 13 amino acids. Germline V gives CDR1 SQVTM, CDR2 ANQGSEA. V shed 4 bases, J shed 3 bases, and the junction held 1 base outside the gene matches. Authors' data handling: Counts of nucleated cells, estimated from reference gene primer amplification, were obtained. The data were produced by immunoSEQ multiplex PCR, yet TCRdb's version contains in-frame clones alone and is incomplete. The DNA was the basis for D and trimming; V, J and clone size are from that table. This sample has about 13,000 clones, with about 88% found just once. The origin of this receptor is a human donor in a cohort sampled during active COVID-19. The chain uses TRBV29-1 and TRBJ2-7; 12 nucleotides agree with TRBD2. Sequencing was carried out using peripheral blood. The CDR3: CSVVTSGSYEQYF. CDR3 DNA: TGCAGCGTTGTGACTAGCGGGAGCTACGAGCAGTACTTC.